The entry below describes one T cell receptor (beta chain). This receptor's antigen is unknown. One base away there is no much larger clone; base qualities are not given. To sequence the TCRbeta CDR3 region, genomic DNA was isolated from the sorted cells. TCRbeta CDR3 regions were sequenced using the immunoSEQ Assay. The table was pulled from immuneACCESS by TCRdb, which kept in-frame rearrangements only. Such tables lose some clones; where checked, under half of the loss comes from unresolved V genes, and the rest has no known cause. The sample data list about 20,000 clones, and around 88% of these were observed just once. The ten largest make up about 23% of the sample. This record belongs to a study of OX40 agonist ivuxolimab in advanced cancers. Regarding the research as a whole: Ivuxolimab was a fully human IgG2 agonistic monoclonal antibody targeting the costimulatory receptor OX40 (CD134). Intravenous ivuxolimab was administered to patients every 2 weeks at six dose levels: 0.01, 0.1, 0.3, 1.5, 3 and 10 mg/kg. Of the approximately 50 dose-escalation patients, hepatocellular carcinoma was present in approximately 20, melanoma in roughly 15, renal cell carcinoma in 9 and head and neck cancer in 9. A male proportion of roughly 85% and a mean age of around 60 years, ranging from about 20 to 79, were recorded for the dose-escalation cohort. Prior anti-PD-1, anti-PD-L1 or anti-CTLA-4 therapy was permitted, and approximately 40% of dose-escalation patients had received checkpoint inhibitors. Three dose-escalation patients achieved partial responses, one with hepatocellular carcinoma and two with cutaneous melanoma. The purpose of peripheral TCRbeta sequencing was to test whether ivuxolimab changed TCR sequence diversity and led to clonal T-cell expansion. The paper reports the monotherapy dose-escalation portion (N of about 50 patients) of the phase I ivuxolimab trial. Summary of the overall study and its limitations: After ivuxolimab, CD8+ T cells had more expanded clones than CD4+ T cells on average. At doses of 0.1 to 3.0 mg/kg, clonal expansion of both CD4+ and CD8+ T cells in blood was seen between baseline and week 6. In partial responders in the 0.1-3.0 mg/kg groups, normalized peripheral clonal expansion was found to be among the lowest, especially among CD8+ T cells. Low levels of normalized T-cell clonal expansion were also seen in some nonresponding patients. Antigen specificity was not determined for the clonally expanded peripheral T cells.

The trial excluded patients who had a history of autoimmune disease or were on systemic immunosuppression. Peripheral blood for TCR sequencing was collected from all dose cohorts at baseline, on cycle 4 day 1, and on cycle 7 day 1. The samples were taken from a phase I, first-in-human, multicenter, open-label dose-escalation trial of ivuxolimab. Adults with locally advanced or metastatic head and neck squamous cell, hepatocellular, melanoma or renal cell carcinoma were enrolled in the trial. CD4+ and CD8+ T cells were sorted separately from peripheral blood before TCR sequencing. Looking up the germline V gene yields CDR1 MDHEN and CDR2 SYDVKM. Compared with germline, V lacks 5 bases and J lacks 7 bases; bases without a gene match: 14. The CDR3 sequence holds 18 residues, the cysteine and phenylalanine included. Only CDR3 DNA is held: 54 bases, read in frame from base 1.

The sample in question was CD4+ or CD8+ T cells sorted from blood, obtained in a trial of the OX40 agonist ivuxolimab. The chain employs TRBV28 and TRBJ2-7; 16 bases in between match TRBD2. This receptor was obtained from an adult with an advanced solid tumor such as melanoma, head and neck, liver or kidney cancer. In nucleotides, the sequence is TGTGCCAGCAGTCTAGAGTCGGGACTAGCGGGAGGGTTGGTTGAGCAGTACTTC. Protein translation: CASSLESGLAGGLVEQYF.